This entry lists 20 T cell receptor beta chains sequenced from one sample in a study of Graves' ophthalmopathy and Graves' hyperthyroidism. RNA transcripts were the template, and TCR beta CDR3 regions were amplified from them. First-round RT-PCR with HTBI primers preceded a second-round multiplex PCR. TCRdb independently ran MiXCR on the multiplex PCR reads; one entry per CDR3 protein. The data contain approximately 1.2 million distinct CDR3 sequences, about two fifths of them singletons. Sequenced material: peripheral blood or thyroid tissue (not recorded which). The receptors come from an adult man with Graves' hyperthyroidism.

This clonotype occurred once. This may stem from a read error, because a much larger clone lies one nucleotide away. The J gene is TRBJ1-2, the V gene TRBV9; D possibly corresponds to TRBD1 (5 bases). Germline lookup yields CDR1 SGDLS and CDR2 YYNGEE. V was shortened by 5 bases and J by 4 bases, with 9 bases between the two germline ends. The CDR3 runs 12 residues. In DNA, the CDR3 is TGTGCCAGCAGGGGGGTATTCTATGGCTACACCTTC. This codes for CASRGVFYGYTF.

The CDR3 here is CASSLQGLRNQPQHF. CDR3 sequence (DNA): TGTGCCAGCAGTTTACAGGGGTTGAGGAATCAGCCCCAGCATTTT. The genes are TRBV6-5 and TRBJ1-5; 7 bases map to TRBD1. The CDR3 extends over 15 amino acids. V lost 4 bases and J lost 4; bases outside the gene matches: 7. CDR1 is MNHEY, CDR2 SVGAGI, per germline.

This clonotype showed up many times. The chain is built from TRBV15 and TRBJ2-6; D call uncertain. This CDR3 comprises 16 residues. V dropped 0 bases and J dropped 0 bases, with 6 bases sitting between them. Germline loops: CDR1 LNHNV, CDR2 YYDKDF (reference sequence). Here the CDR3 reads CATSRDGHSGANVLTF. CDR3 in DNA: TGTGCCACCAGCAGAGATGGCCACTCTGGGGCCAACGTCCTGACTTTC.

Details on this clonotype: This clone may be a read error of a much larger clone one base away. This chain uses TRBV2 with TRBJ1-1; D gene uncertain. Germline lookup yields CDR1 SNHLY and CDR2 FYNNEI. This CDR3 has 13 amino acids. The CDR3 sequence is CASSDEENIEAFF. The CDR3 DNA sequence: TGTGCCAGCAGTGATGAGGAGAACATTGAAGCTTTCTTT.

The rearrangement uses TRBV20-1 and TRBJ1-1; D unresolved. Germline V gene sequence: CDR1 DFQATT, CDR2 SNEGSKA (reference sequence). This CDR3 has 12 residues. Trimming took off 3 bases at V and 4 bases at J, with 9 bases between the two ends. DNA of the CDR3: TGCAGTGCTAGGGCTCCGGGCACTGAAGCTTTCTTT. Its translation: CSARAPGTEAFF.

V usage is TRBV7-6 and J usage is TRBJ2-2; D is uncertain. The germline V gene encodes CDR1 SGHVS and CDR2 FNYEAQ. The CDR3 has 13 amino acids. CDR3: CAMRRASTGELFF. The CDR3 DNA sequence: TGTGCTATGCGCCGTGCGAGTACCGGGGAGCTGTTTTTT.

The chain couples TRBV11-2 to TRBJ2-5, with 7 bases aligning to TRBD2. This CDR3 has 16 amino acids. From germline, CDR1 is SGHAT and CDR2 FQNNGV. J lost 1 base, V lost 1 base, and 6 bases had no gene match. The CDR3 nucleotides read TGTGCCAGCAGCTTAGGGGGAGGGCCTCTCCAAGAGACCCAGTACTTC. Its protein product is CASSLGGGPLQETQYF.

This chain uses TRBV27 with TRBJ1-3; 7 bases line up with TRBD1. The CDR3 sequence is 14 residues long. The V gene end was trimmed by 6 bases and the J gene end by 7 bases; junction bases not matched to a gene: 9. Germline V gene lookup returns CDR1 MNHEY and CDR2 SMNVEV (reference sequence). The CDR3 sequence: CASSPGQWFNTIYF. DNA of the CDR3: TGTGCCAGCAGCCCGGGACAGTGGTTCAACACCATATATTTT.

The rearrangement links TRBV25-1 to TRBJ2-5; 8 nucleotides line up with TRBD2. The CDR3 totals 16 residues. The V gene end was trimmed by 8 bases and the J gene end by 6 bases; junction bases not matched to a gene: 17. Germline V CDR1 and CDR2: MGHDK, SYGVNS. The CDR3 region is CASVGLAGLRDKTQYF. The CDR3 region has the DNA TGTGCCAGCGTCGGGCTAGCGGGCCTCCGCGATAAGACCCAGTACTTC.

Remarks on this clonotype: At one end, the junction sequence differs from germline, possibly due to a read error. V is TRBV7-8 and J is TRBJ1-6, with D possibly matching TRBD1 (5 bases). This CDR3 spans 17 amino acids. Germline V lookup: CDR1 SGHVS, CDR2 FQNEAQ. CDR3 nucleotide sequence: TGTGCCAGCAGCCTAGCAGGGATTCCCTCCTATAATTCACCCCTCCACTTT. Translation gives CASSLAGIPSYNSPLHF.

The chain joins TRBV7-8 to TRBJ2-1; tentatively, D is TRBD1 or TRBD2 (5 bases each). V was shortened by 5 bases and J by 8 bases, with 16 bases between the two germline ends. This CDR3 comprises 14 residues. Germline V gives CDR1 SGHVS, CDR2 FQNEAQ. The CDR3 coding sequence is TGTGCCAGCAGCAGGGATCCGGGGACCGATGAGCAGTTCTTC. Protein product: CASSRDPGTDEQFF.

This clonotype has more than one count but fewer than ten. The V and J genes are TRBV3-1 and TRBJ2-5; TRBD2 agrees at 8 bases. CDR1 is LGHDT, CDR2 YNNKEL, per germline (reference sequence). V lost 1 base and J lost 5; bases outside the gene matches: 6. CDR3 length: 15 residues. As DNA, the CDR3 is TGTGCCAGCAGCCAAGCCGTGGGACTAGTCGAGACCCAGTACTTC. This translates into CASSQAVGLVETQYF.

The V gene is TRBV5-1, the J gene TRBJ1-6; possibly TRBD1 for D (6 bases). The V gene lost 0 bases and the J gene lost 9 bases, with 13 bases spanning the gap. Germline V gene lookup returns CDR1 SGHRS and CDR2 YFSETQ. CDR3 length equals 15 residues. CDR3 sequence reads: CASSLAGQGTSPLHF. DNA for the CDR3: TGCGCCAGCAGCTTGGCCGGGCAGGGGACTTCACCCCTCCACTTT.

The rearrangement links TRBV7-2 to TRBJ1-1, with D possibly matching TRBD1 (5 bases). CDR1 is SGHTA, CDR2 FQGNSA, per germline. The CDR3 is 16 residues long. Trimming took 7 bases from V and 1 from J, leaving 19 bases between them. CDR3 nucleotides: TGTGCCAGCAACTCTAGGGGAGCGACGAGGAACACTGAAGCTTTCTTT. This encodes CASNSRGATRNTEAFF. Complete variable domain (other parts from reference TRBV7-2 and TRBJ1-1): GAGVSQSPSNKVTEKGKDVELRCDPISGHTALYWYRQSLGQGLEFLIYFQGNSAPDKSGLPSDRFSAERTGGSVSTLTIQRTQQEDSAVYLCASNSRGATRNTEAFFGQGTRLTVV.

This clonotype was detected many times. The chain uses TRBV11-2 and TRBJ1-6; TRBD1 matches at 8 bases. The V segment lost 0 bases and the J segment 12 bases; nucleotides outside the gene matches: 10. Germline CDR1 is SGHAT and CDR2 is FQNNGV. The CDR3 sequence is 16 residues long. CDR3 in amino acids: CASSLDRQGAVEPLHF. The CDR3 nucleotides read TGTGCCAGCAGCTTAGATAGGCAGGGGGCGGTTGAACCCCTCCACTTT.

The genes are TRBV9 and TRBJ2-2; D is perhaps TRBD1 (5 bases). CDR1 and CDR2 (germline): SGDLS, YYNGEE. The CDR3 covers 13 residues. V was cut by 3 bases and J by 7 bases, with 10 bases left in between. In DNA, the CDR3 is TGTGCCAGCAGCGAACAGGTGAACGGGGAGCTGTTTTTT. Protein product: CASSEQVNGELFF.

In the case of this clonotype: Likely a read error: the CDR3 ends without its conserved phenylalanine or tryptophan. The V and J genes are TRBV20-1 and TRBJ1-5; 8 nucleotides align to TRBD1. V lost 2 bases to trimming and J lost 4 bases; unmatched junction nucleotides: 4. This CDR3 region has 14 residues. Germline V gene lookup returns CDR1 DFQATT and CDR2 SNEGSKA (reference sequence). The CDR3 loop is CSARQGASNQPQHL. CDR3 coding DNA: TGCAGTGCTAGACAGGGGGCGTCTAATCAGCCCCAGCATCTT.

This clonotype showed up many times. This chain connects TRBV6-5 to TRBJ2-7, with a tentative D call TRBD2 (5 bases). The CDR3 spans 13 residues. The V end was cut by 2 bases, the J end by 5 bases, with 10 bases between. The V gene's germline CDR1 is MNHEY and CDR2 SVGAGI. CDR3 in DNA: TGTGCCAGCAGTTACGCTGCCGGGAACGAGCAGTACTTC. This translates into CASSYAAGNEQYF.

This clonotype has just one count. The chain carries TRBV10-2 and TRBJ2-2; TRBD2 aligns across 9 bases. The CDR3 has 21 residues. Trimming removed 0 bases from V and 2 bases from J; junction bases left unmatched: 16. Germline V gives CDR1 WSHSY, CDR2 SAAADI. CDR3 region: CASSESRYRRAGGINTGELFF. CDR3 in DNA: TGCGCCAGCAGTGAGTCGAGGTATAGGAGAGCGGGGGGAATAAACACCGGGGAGCTGTTTTTT.

The CDR3 sequence: CASSFEESGTQETQYF. The CDR3 coding sequence is TGTGCCAGCAGCTTCGAGGAGTCCGGGACTCAAGAGACCCAGTACTTC. V usage is TRBV7-9 and J usage is TRBJ2-5, with a possible D match to TRBD2 (6 bases). Germline V gene sequence: CDR1 SEHNR, CDR2 FQNEAQ (reference sequence). There are 16 residues in the CDR3. The ends were cut back, 3 bases at V and 2 bases at J, with 16 bases in the middle.